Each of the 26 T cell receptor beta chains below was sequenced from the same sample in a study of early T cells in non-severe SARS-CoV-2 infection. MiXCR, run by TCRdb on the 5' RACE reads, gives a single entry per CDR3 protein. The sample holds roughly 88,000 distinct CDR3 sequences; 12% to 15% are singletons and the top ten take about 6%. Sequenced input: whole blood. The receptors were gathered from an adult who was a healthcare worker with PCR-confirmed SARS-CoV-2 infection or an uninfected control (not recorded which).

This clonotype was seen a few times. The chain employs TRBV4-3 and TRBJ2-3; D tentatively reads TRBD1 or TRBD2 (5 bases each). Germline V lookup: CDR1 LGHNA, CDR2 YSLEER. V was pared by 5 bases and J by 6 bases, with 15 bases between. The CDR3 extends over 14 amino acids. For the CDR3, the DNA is TGCGCCAGCAGCTCAAGACAGCCGGGGGATACGCAGTATTTT. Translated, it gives CASSSRQPGDTQYF.

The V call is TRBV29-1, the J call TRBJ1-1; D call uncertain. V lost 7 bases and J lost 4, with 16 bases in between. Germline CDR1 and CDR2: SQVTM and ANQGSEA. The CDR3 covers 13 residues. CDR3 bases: TGCAGCGCCCGAAGAGGCCTCGGCACTGAAGCTTTCTTT. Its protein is CSARRGLGTEAFF.

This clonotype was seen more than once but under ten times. The DNA for the CDR3 is TGTGCCAGCAGCTTATCCGCCCGGGGTTCCTACGAGCAGTACTTC. Translated, it gives CASSLSARGSYEQYF. The gene calls are TRBV7-9 and TRBJ2-7; tentative D call: TRBD2 (5 bases). The germline V gene has CDR1 SEHNR and CDR2 FQNEAQ (reference sequence). Trimming left V 2 bases short and J 1 base short, with 12 bases between. This CDR3 has 15 residues.

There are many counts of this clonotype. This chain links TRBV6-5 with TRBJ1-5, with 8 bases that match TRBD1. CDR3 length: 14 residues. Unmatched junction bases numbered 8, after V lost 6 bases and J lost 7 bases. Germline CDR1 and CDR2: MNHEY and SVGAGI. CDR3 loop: CASRTGQGAQPQHF. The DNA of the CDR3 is TGTGCCAGCAGAACTGGACAGGGAGCCCAGCCCCAGCATTTT.

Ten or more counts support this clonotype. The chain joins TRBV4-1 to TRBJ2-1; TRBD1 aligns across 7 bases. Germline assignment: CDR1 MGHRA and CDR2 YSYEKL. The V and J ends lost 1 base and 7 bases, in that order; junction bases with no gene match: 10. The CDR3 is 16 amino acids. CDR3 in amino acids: CASSQVKRKTGNEQFF. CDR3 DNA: TGCGCCAGCAGCCAAGTGAAGCGGAAGACAGGGAATGAGCAGTTCTTC.

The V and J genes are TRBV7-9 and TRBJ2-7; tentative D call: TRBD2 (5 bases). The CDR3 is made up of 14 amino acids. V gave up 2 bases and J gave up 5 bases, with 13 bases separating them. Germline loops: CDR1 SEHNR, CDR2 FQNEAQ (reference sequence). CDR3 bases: TGTGCCAGCAGCTTAACGGTCGCCGGGGACGAGCAGTACTTC. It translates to CASSLTVAGDEQYF.

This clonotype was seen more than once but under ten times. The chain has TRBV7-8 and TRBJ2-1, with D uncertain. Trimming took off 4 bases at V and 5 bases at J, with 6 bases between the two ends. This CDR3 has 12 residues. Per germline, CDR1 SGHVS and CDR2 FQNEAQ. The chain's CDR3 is CASSSSNNEQFF. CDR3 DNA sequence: TGTGCCAGCAGCTCTTCTAACAATGAGCAGTTCTTC.

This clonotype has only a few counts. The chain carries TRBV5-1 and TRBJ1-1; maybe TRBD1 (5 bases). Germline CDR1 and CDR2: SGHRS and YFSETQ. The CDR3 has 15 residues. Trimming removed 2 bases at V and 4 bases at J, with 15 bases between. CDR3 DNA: TGCGCCAGCAGCTTAATCAGGGACGAGGGCACTGAAGCTTTCTTT. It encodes CASSLIRDEGTEAFF.

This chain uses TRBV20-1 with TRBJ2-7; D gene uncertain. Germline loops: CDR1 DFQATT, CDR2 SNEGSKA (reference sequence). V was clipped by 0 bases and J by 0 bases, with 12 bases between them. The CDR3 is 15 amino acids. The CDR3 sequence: CSARDMVRASYEQYF. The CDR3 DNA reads TGCAGTGCTAGAGATATGGTCAGAGCCTCCTACGAGCAGTACTTC.

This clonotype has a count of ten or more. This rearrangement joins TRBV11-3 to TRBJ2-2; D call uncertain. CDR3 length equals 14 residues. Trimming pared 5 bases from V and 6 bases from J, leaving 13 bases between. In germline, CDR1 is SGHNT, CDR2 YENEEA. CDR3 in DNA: TGTGCCAGCAGCCCAAGACATGGCCCCGGGGAGCTGTTTTTT. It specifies CASSPRHGPGELFF.

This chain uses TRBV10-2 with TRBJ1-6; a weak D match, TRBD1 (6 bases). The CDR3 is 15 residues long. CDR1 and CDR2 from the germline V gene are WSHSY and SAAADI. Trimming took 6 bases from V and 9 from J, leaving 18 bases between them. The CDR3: CASSEIARGLSPLHF. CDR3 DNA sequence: TGCGCCAGCAGCGAGATTGCCAGGGGCCTTTCACCCCTCCACTTT.

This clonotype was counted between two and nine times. CDR3 DNA sequence: TGCGCCAGCAGTGAAGGACAGGGATACGCAGATACGCAGTATTTT. It codes for CASSEGQGYADTQYF. The gene calls are TRBV10-1 and TRBJ2-3; TRBD1 agrees at 8 bases. The germline gives CDR1 WNHNN, CDR2 SYGVQD (reference sequence). This CDR3 is built from 15 residues. J lost 4 bases, V lost 3 bases, and 6 bases had no gene match.

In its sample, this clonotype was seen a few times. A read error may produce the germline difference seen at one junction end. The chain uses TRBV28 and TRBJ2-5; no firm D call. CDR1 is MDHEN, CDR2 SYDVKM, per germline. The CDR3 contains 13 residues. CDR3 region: CASSTPAIGPMHF. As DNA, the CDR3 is TGTGCCAGCAGTACCCCCGCCATCGGACCGATGCACTTC.

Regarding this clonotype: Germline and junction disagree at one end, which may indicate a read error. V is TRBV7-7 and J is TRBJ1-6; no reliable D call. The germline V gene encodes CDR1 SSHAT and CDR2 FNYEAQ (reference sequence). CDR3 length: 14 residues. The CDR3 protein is CASSLGAEDSPLHF. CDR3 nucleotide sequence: TGTGCTAGCAGCTTGGGCGCGGAGGATTCACCCCTCCACTTT.

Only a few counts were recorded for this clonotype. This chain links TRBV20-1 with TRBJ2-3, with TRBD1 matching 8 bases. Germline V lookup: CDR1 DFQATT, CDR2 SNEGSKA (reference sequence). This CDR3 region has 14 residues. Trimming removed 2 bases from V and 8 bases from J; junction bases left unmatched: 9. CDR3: CSARFPTGGVTQYF. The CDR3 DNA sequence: TGCAGTGCTAGATTCCCCACAGGGGGAGTTACGCAGTATTTT.

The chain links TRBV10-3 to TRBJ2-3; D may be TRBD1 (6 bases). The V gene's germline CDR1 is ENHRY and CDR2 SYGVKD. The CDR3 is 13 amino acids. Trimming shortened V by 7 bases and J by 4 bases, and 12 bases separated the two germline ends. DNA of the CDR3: TGTGCCATCAAATACAGGGACGCAGATACGCAGTATTTT. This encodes CAIKYRDADTQYF.

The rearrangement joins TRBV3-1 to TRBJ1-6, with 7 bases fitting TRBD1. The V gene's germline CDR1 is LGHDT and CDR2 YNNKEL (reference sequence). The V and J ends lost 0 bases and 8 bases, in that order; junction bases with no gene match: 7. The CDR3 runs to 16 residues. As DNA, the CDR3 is TGTGCCAGCAGCCAAGAGCCGGACAGGAAGGATTCACCCCTCCACTTT. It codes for CASSQEPDRKDSPLHF.

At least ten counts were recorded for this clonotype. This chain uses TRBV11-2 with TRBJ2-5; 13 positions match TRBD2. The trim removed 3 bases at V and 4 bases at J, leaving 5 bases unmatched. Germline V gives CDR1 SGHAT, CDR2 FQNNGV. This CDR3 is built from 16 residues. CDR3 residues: CASSFWTSGGTETQYF. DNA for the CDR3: TGTGCCAGCAGCTTTTGGACTAGCGGGGGTACAGAGACCCAGTACTTC.

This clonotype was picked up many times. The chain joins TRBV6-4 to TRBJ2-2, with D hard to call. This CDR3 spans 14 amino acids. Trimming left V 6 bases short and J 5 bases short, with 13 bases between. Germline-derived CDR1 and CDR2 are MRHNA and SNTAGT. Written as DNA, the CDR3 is TGTGCCAGCAGCCCCCTGTCCTCGACCGGGGAGCTGTTTTTT. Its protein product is CASSPLSSTGELFF.

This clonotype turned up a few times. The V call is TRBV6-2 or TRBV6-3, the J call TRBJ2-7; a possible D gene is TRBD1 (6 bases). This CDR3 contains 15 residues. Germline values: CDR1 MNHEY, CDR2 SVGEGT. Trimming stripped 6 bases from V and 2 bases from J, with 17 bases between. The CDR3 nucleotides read TGTGCCAGCAGCCCGAGGGGGAGACCCCCCTACGAGCAGTACTTC. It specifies CASSPRGRPPYEQYF.

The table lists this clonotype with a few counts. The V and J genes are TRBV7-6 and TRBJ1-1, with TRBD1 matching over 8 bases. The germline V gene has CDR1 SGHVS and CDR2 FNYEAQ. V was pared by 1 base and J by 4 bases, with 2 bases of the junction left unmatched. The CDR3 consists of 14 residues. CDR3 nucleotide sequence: TGTGCCAGCAGCTTAGAAGACAGGGGCACTGAAGCTTTCTTT. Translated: CASSLEDRGTEAFF.

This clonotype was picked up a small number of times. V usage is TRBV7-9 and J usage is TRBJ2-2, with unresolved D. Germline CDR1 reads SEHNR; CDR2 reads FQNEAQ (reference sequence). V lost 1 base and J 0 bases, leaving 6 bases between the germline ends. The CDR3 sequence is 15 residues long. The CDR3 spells CASSLERSNTGELFF. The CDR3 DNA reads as TGTGCCAGCAGCTTAGAACGATCGAACACCGGGGAGCTGTTTTTT.

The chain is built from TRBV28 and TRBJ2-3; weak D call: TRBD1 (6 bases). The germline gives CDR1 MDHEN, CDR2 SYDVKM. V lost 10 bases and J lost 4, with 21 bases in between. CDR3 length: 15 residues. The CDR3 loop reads CATPPWQGSSDTQYF. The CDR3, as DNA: TGTGCCACCCCACCCTGGCAGGGGAGCTCAGATACGCAGTATTTT.

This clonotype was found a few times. DNA for the CDR3: TGTGCCATCAGTGAAGACAGGGACGGCTACACCTTC. Encoded protein: CAISEDRDGYTF. The genes are TRBV10-3 and TRBJ1-2; TRBD1 matches 7 bases. Germline loops: CDR1 ENHRY, CDR2 SYGVKD. J gave up 8 bases and V 3 bases, and 3 bases lay outside the gene matches. This CDR3 is 12 amino acids long.

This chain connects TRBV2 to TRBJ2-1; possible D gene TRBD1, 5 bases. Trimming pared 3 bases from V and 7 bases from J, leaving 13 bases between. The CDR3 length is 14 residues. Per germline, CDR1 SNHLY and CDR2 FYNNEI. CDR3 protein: CASSEPFQGNEQFF. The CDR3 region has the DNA TGTGCCAGCAGTGAGCCTTTTCAGGGTAATGAGCAGTTCTTC. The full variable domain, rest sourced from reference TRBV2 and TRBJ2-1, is EPEVTQTPSHQVTQMGQEVILRCVPISNHLYFYWYRQILGQKVEFLVSFYNNEISEKSEIFDDQFSVERPDGSNFTLKIRSTKLEDSAMYFCASSEPFQGNEQFFGPGTRLTVL.

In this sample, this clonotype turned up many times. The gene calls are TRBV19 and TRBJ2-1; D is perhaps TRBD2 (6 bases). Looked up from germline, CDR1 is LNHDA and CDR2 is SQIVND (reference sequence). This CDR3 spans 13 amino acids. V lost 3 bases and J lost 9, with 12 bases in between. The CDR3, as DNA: TGTGCCAGTAGTATCCCTCGGGGAGGTGAGCAGTTCTTC. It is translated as CASSIPRGGEQFF. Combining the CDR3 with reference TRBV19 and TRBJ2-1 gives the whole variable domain DGGITQSPKYLFRKEGQNVTLSCEQNLNHDAMYWYRQDPGQGLRLIYYSQIVNDFQKGDIAEGYSVSREKKESFPLTVTSAQKNPTAFYLCASSIPRGGEQFFGPGTRLTVL.